These 29 T cell receptor beta chains were all obtained from the same sample, sequenced in a study of cytomegalovirus exposure and HLA in healthy donors (dated by TCRdb to about 2017). Libraries were constructed by the immunoSEQ multiplex PCR assay. For the multiplex PCR, a mixture combining 60 forward primers for TCR Vbeta segments and 13 reverse primers for TCR Jbeta segments was used. In TCRdb, the immuneACCESS table is reduced to in-frame sequences with V and J assigned. These tables do not hold every clone; where another copy was compared, an unresolved V gene accounts for under half, and the others remain unexplained. In this sample the table shows 110,000 to 150,000 clones, approximately 80% of which occur a single time. The ten most abundant clones make up about 3.7% of the sample. The sequenced sample was PBMCs. These receptors originate from a male donor in good health and CMV-seronegative.

The chain couples TRBV11-1 to TRBJ2-5, with a weak D call TRBD1 (6 bases). Per the germline V gene, CDR1 is SGHAT and CDR2 is FQDESV (reference sequence). The CDR3 covers 15 residues. V was clipped by 1 base and J by 5 bases, with 14 bases between them. CDR3 residues: CASSLVQGPWETQYF. The CDR3 DNA reads as TGTGCCAGCAGCTTAGTCCAGGGGCCATGGGAGACCCAGTACTTC.

This clone was observed a single time. V gene TRBV5-1 combines with J gene TRBJ2-5; TRBD2 aligns across 10 bases. The germline gives CDR1 SGHRS, CDR2 YFSETQ. CDR3 length equals 16 residues. The V and J ends lost 0 bases and 4 bases, in that order; junction bases with no gene match: 6. The CDR3 reads CASSLVLAGAGETQYF. For the CDR3, the DNA is TGCGCCAGCAGCTTGGTGCTAGCGGGGGCCGGAGAGACCCAGTACTTC.

The gene calls are TRBV18 and TRBJ1-5, with a possible D match to TRBD1 (5 bases). Germline V gene lookup returns CDR1 KGHSH and CDR2 LQKENI. This CDR3 is 17 amino acids long. The V gene lost 2 bases and the J gene lost 4 bases, with 18 bases spanning the gap. The CDR3 reads CASSPEYAPGRNQPQHF. As DNA, the CDR3 is TGTGCCAGCTCACCAGAGTACGCGCCAGGGCGAAATCAGCCCCAGCATTTT.

The chain has TRBV7-8 and TRBJ2-5; D may be TRBD1 (6 bases). The V end was cut by 3 bases, the J end by 3 bases, with 14 bases between. CDR1 and CDR2 from the germline V gene are SGHVS and FQNEAQ. The CDR3 is made up of 15 amino acids. In nucleotides, the CDR3 is TGTGCCAGCAGCTTTGCGACAGGACCAAAAGAGACCCAGTACTTC. It translates to CASSFATGPKETQYF. Complete variable domain (other parts from reference TRBV7-8 and TRBJ2-5): GAGVSQSPRYKVAKRGQDVALRCDPISGHVSLFWYQQALGQGPEFLTYFQNEAQLDKSGLPSDRFFAERPEGSVSTLKIQRTQQEDSAVYLCASSFATGPKETQYFGPGTRLLVL.

The J gene is TRBJ2-1, the V gene TRBV19, with D tentatively TRBD2 (5 bases). Trimming left V 4 bases short and J 5 bases short, with 12 bases between. The CDR3 is made up of 14 amino acids. Germline lookup yields CDR1 LNHDA and CDR2 SQIVND (reference sequence). The CDR3 region has the DNA TGTGCCAGTAGTAGAAGCCTAGCTGACAATGAGCAGTTCTTC. Its translation: CASSRSLADNEQFF.

This clone was counted a few times. The genes are TRBV19 and TRBJ1-5; 7 bases match TRBD1. Germline V gene sequence: CDR1 LNHDA, CDR2 SQIVND (reference sequence). The CDR3 runs 15 residues. The V and J ends lost 5 bases and 3 bases, in that order; junction bases with no gene match: 7. The CDR3 protein is CASSGGQPTNQPQHF. CDR3 nucleotides: TGTGCCAGTAGTGGGGGACAGCCAACCAATCAGCCCCAGCATTTT.

The J gene is TRBJ1-2, the V gene TRBV27; TRBD1 is a possible D gene (5 bases). The germline V and J ends were trimmed by 6 bases and 1 base, with 12 bases remaining between them. The CDR3 runs 14 residues. Germline V gene lookup returns CDR1 MNHEY and CDR2 SMNVEV (reference sequence). This CDR3 is CASSPAGVNYGYTF. The CDR3 DNA follows: TGTGCCAGCAGCCCCGCGGGGGTTAACTATGGCTACACCTTC.

This chain uses TRBV10-3 with TRBJ2-5; 9 bases fit TRBD2. The V gene end was trimmed by 3 bases and the J gene end by 0 bases; junction bases not matched to a gene: 5. The germline V gene has CDR1 ENHRY and CDR2 SYGVKD. This CDR3 is 16 amino acids long. This CDR3 is CAISDSSGGHQETQYF. The CDR3 DNA is TGTGCCATCAGTGATTCAAGCGGGGGGCACCAAGAGACCCAGTACTTC.

The V gene is TRBV7-2, the J gene TRBJ1-4; D call uncertain. Trimming took 1 base from V and 4 from J, leaving 10 bases between them. Germline loops: CDR1 SGHTA, CDR2 FQGNSA. CDR3 size: 15 residues. For the CDR3, the DNA is TGTGCCAGCAGCTTAGGTTTCGGGTTTAATGAAAAACTGTTTTTT. As protein: CASSLGFGFNEKLFF.

The gene calls are TRBV11-2 and TRBJ2-1; 7 nucleotides line up with TRBD2. Germline CDR1 reads SGHAT; CDR2 reads FQNNGV. Trimming removed 7 bases from V and 0 bases from J; junction bases left unmatched: 6. The CDR3 runs to 15 residues. The DNA of the CDR3 is TGTGCCAGCAAGTTAGGCGGGAGCTCCTACAATGAGCAGTTCTTC. Encoded protein: CASKLGGSSYNEQFF.

The genes are TRBV6-4 and TRBJ2-3; TRBD2 aligns across 11 bases. CDR1 MRHNA and CDR2 SNTAGT come from the germline V gene. CDR3 length: 15 residues. The V segment lost 6 bases and the J segment 1 base; nucleotides outside the gene matches: 3. The CDR3 DNA reads TGTGCCAGCAGCGCGACTAGCGGGGGCACAGATACGCAGTATTTT. Translated: CASSATSGGTDTQYF.

This chain connects TRBV10-3 to TRBJ1-1, with D possibly TRBD1 on 5 matching bases. V lost 8 bases, J lost 7 bases, and 11 bases lay in between. Germline CDR1 and CDR2: ENHRY and SYGVKD. There are 11 residues in the CDR3. The CDR3 protein is CAIGPGNEAFF. The CDR3 region has the DNA TGTGCCATCGGCCCAGGGAATGAAGCTTTCTTT.

The rearrangement uses TRBV9 and TRBJ2-2; 12 positions agree with TRBD2. This CDR3 contains 16 residues. V trimming: 2 bases; J trimming: 6 bases; junction bases outside the gene matches: 5. Germline V CDR1 and CDR2: SGDLS, YYNGEE. CDR3 sequence reads: CASSVLAGGVSGELFF. CDR3 DNA sequence: TGTGCCAGCAGCGTTCTAGCGGGGGGGGTCTCCGGGGAGCTGTTTTTT. The full variable domain, with the rest looked up from reference TRBV9 and TRBJ2-2, is DSGVTQTPKHLITATGQRVTLRCSPRSGDLSVYWYQQSLDQGLQFLIQYYNGEERAKGNILERFSAQQFPDLHSELNLSSLELGDSALYFCASSVLAGGVSGELFFGEGSRLTVL.

V usage is TRBV18 and J usage is TRBJ2-1, with D perhaps matching TRBD1 (5 bases). The ends were cut back, 4 bases at V and 6 bases at J, with 13 bases in the middle. Germline CDR1 is KGHSH and CDR2 is LQKENI. This CDR3 has 14 residues. CDR3: CASSRDRSFNEQFF. Written as DNA, the CDR3 is TGTGCCAGCTCACGTGACAGAAGTTTCAATGAGCAGTTCTTC.

The rearrangement uses TRBV19 and TRBJ1-3; no definite D call. Trimming pared 3 bases from V and 0 bases from J, leaving 12 bases between. The germline V gene has CDR1 LNHDA and CDR2 SQIVND (reference sequence). CDR3 length: 16 amino acids. The CDR3 region has the DNA TGTGCCAGTAGTATCTGGAGAGCGTACTCTGGAAACACCATATATTTT. Its translation is CASSIWRAYSGNTIYF.

The chain links TRBV11-2 to TRBJ2-7, with 12 bases fitting TRBD1. In germline, CDR1 is SGHAT, CDR2 FQNNGV. The CDR3 is 14 amino acids. V dropped 6 bases and J dropped 5; count of bases not matched to a gene: 5. CDR3 sequence reads: CASRLGQGANEQYF. The CDR3 DNA follows: TGTGCCAGCAGACTGGGACAGGGGGCTAACGAGCAGTACTTC. The full variable domain, with the rest looked up from reference TRBV11-2 and TRBJ2-7, is EAGVAQSPRYKIIEKRQSVAFWCNPISGHATLYWYQQILGQGPKLLIQFQNNGVVDDSQLPKDRFSAERLKGVDSTLKIQPAKLEDSAVYLCASRLGQGANEQYFGPGTRLTVT.

J is TRBJ1-2 and V is TRBV6-5; 9 bases are a match to TRBD1. The CDR3 has 14 amino acids. Unmatched junction bases numbered 6, after V lost 6 bases and J lost 4 bases. Per germline, CDR1 MNHEY and CDR2 SVGAGI. The CDR3 sequence: CASRGQGKAYGYTF. In DNA form, the CDR3 reads TGTGCCAGCAGGGGACAGGGAAAGGCCTATGGCTACACCTTC.

The J gene is TRBJ1-5, the V gene TRBV2; weak D call: TRBD1 (6 bases). Trimming stripped 7 bases from V and 8 bases from J, with 12 bases between. This CDR3 has 12 amino acids. Germline lookup yields CDR1 SNHLY and CDR2 FYNNEI. The CDR3 DNA reads as TGTGCCAGCAACGGAGCAGGGGAGCCCCAGCATTTT. Its protein is CASNGAGEPQHF.

The genes are TRBV7-6 and TRBJ2-3, with TRBD1 as a possible D gene (6 bases). The germline V gene has CDR1 SGHVS and CDR2 FNYEAQ. This CDR3 spans 18 amino acids. V lost 2 bases and J 0 bases, leaving 18 bases between the germline ends. The CDR3 region has the DNA TGTGCCAGCAGCTTATTATATTCCCGGGACACCAGCACAGATACGCAGTATTTT. As protein: CASSLLYSRDTSTDTQYF.

The V call is TRBV4-2, the J call TRBJ1-5; 8 bases agree with TRBD1. Germline values: CDR1 LGHNA, CDR2 YNFKEQ. The CDR3 consists of 16 residues. V shed 5 bases, J shed 1 base, and the junction held 7 bases outside the gene matches. The DNA of the CDR3 is TGTGCCAGCAGCGACGGACAGGGAGGAAGCAATCAGCCCCAGCATTTT. Translated, it gives CASSDGQGGSNQPQHF.

The chain carries TRBV7-6 and TRBJ2-7; a weak D match, TRBD1 (5 bases). The CDR3 is 16 residues long. Trimming shortened V by 5 bases and J by 0 bases, and 17 bases separated the two germline ends. Looked up from germline, CDR1 is SGHVS and CDR2 is FNYEAQ. The CDR3 here is CASSPRAGPLSYEQYF. The CDR3 coding sequence is TGTGCCAGCAGCCCCCGTGCAGGGCCACTCTCCTACGAGCAGTACTTC.

This clone appeared once. The CDR3 nucleotides read TGTGCCAGCAGGTTGAACAGGGGCATGAACACTGAAGCTTTCTTT. Protein product: CASRLNRGMNTEAFF. The V call is TRBV7-2, the J call TRBJ1-1, with 7 bases lining up with TRBD1. Germline lookup yields CDR1 SGHTA and CDR2 FQGNSA. This CDR3 is 15 amino acids long. V shed 6 bases and J 0 bases; nucleotides not matched to a gene: 7.

This clone came up once. The chain joins TRBV19 to TRBJ1-5, with a possible D match to TRBD1 (5 bases). The CDR3 extends over 14 amino acids. Between the trimmed V and J ends, which lost 2 bases and 5 bases, there was a span of 10 bases. Germline-derived CDR1 and CDR2 are LNHDA and SQIVND (reference sequence). This CDR3 reads CASSIQGGDQPQHF. CDR3 coding DNA: TGTGCCAGTAGTATACAGGGAGGCGATCAGCCCCAGCATTTT. The variable domain in full, completed from reference TRBV19 and TRBJ1-5, reads DGGITQSPKYLFRKEGQNVTLSCEQNLNHDAMYWYRQDPGQGLRLIYYSQIVNDFQKGDIAEGYSVSREKKESFPLTVTSAQKNPTAFYLCASSIQGGDQPQHFGDGTRLSIL.

The chain is built from TRBV7-9 and TRBJ2-2; D unresolved. Between the trimmed V and J ends, which lost 5 bases and 3 bases, there was a span of 13 bases. Germline CDR1 reads SEHNR; CDR2 reads FQNEAQ (reference sequence). The CDR3 has 15 amino acids. CDR3 DNA sequence: TGTGCCAGCAGCCCCCTGAGAGGTGACACCGGGGAGCTGTTTTTT. Translating it yields CASSPLRGDTGELFF.

V is TRBV18 and J is TRBJ1-2; D is undetermined. Germline V CDR1 and CDR2: KGHSH, LQKENI. There are 12 residues in the CDR3. The ends were cut back, 2 bases at V and 8 bases at J, with 9 bases in the middle. DNA for the CDR3: TGTGCCAGCTCACCATCGGAGTCGGGCTACACCTTC. Translation gives CASSPSESGYTF.

The rearrangement joins TRBV6-1 to TRBJ2-7; 7 bases line up with TRBD2. J lost 4 bases, V lost 1 base, and 4 bases had no gene match. Germline V gives CDR1 MNHNS, CDR2 SASEGT. The CDR3 sequence is 14 residues long. CDR3 amino acids: CASSEGGRGYEQYF. The CDR3 DNA sequence: TGTGCCAGCAGTGAAGGCGGGAGAGGGTACGAGCAGTACTTC.

V and J are TRBV7-9 and TRBJ1-2, with D tentatively TRBD1 (6 bases). Germline CDR1 and CDR2: SEHNR and FQNEAQ (reference sequence). The length of the CDR3 is 14 residues. Trimming took off 2 bases at V and 8 bases at J, with 15 bases between the two ends. CDR3 sequence: CASSLFGDKEGYTF. CDR3 nucleotide sequence: TGTGCCAGCAGCTTATTTGGGGACAAGGAAGGCTACACCTTC.

The chain recombines TRBV10-3 with TRBJ2-5; 8 bases fit TRBD1. Germline V lookup: CDR1 ENHRY, CDR2 SYGVKD. V dropped 5 bases and J dropped 4; count of bases not matched to a gene: 9. The CDR3 contains 15 residues. CDR3 sequence: CAISPGQGQRETQYF. In DNA form, the CDR3 reads TGTGCCATCAGTCCCGGACAGGGTCAGAGAGAGACCCAGTACTTC.

There are a few counts of this clone. The chain is built from TRBV6-4 and TRBJ2-2, with 10 bases that match TRBD2. Germline CDR1 and CDR2: MRHNA and SNTAGT. CDR3 length equals 14 residues. V shed 6 bases and J 5 bases; nucleotides not matched to a gene: 3. The CDR3 loop reads CASSGGLATGELFF. The CDR3 region has the DNA TGTGCCAGCAGCGGGGGACTAGCGACCGGGGAGCTGTTTTTT.